The present entry profiles one T cell receptor beta chain with its context. Antigen unknown. Germline V CDR1 and CDR2: SGHRS, YFSETQ. V lost 0 bases and J lost 2, with 9 bases in between. This CDR3 is built from 14 residues. Clones were read by immunoSEQ multiplex PCR, and TCRdb kept only the in-frame ones, dropping some. This table has about 21,000 clones, 85% to 95% appearing once. This record comes from a study of B cell selection in AIRE deficiency. Study-wide findings and caveats: Around 31% of healthy-donor shared Treg TCRbeta sequences appeared in patient Tconv cells.

Sorted regulatory T cells were CD4-positive, CD25-high and CD127-low or negative. The genes are TRBV5-1 and TRBJ2-7; a weak D match, TRBD2 (6 bases). The receptor was derived from a human donor with AIRE deficiency. The material sequenced was Tregs sorted from PBMCs. The CDR3 DNA sequence: TGCGCCAGCAGCTTGGCCGGGAGTGCCTACGAGCAGTACTTC. It translates to CASSLAGSAYEQYF.